The rows below give T cell receptor beta chains drawn from one sample of a study of blood T cell repertoires in COVID-19. TCRdb's table, derived via immunoSEQ multiplex PCR, lists solely in-frame clones and lacks some. This sample has 330,000 or so clones, with approximately 88% found just once. Sequencing was performed on PBMCs or T cells enriched from blood (not recorded which). The receptors were gathered from a man between 25 and 39 years old who had recovered from COVID-19. The conserved cysteine and the conserved F or W are not part of the CDR3 here.

j_call v_call cdr3_aa
TRBJ2-2 TRBV27 ASSLGAGGLTGELF
TRBJ2-3 TRBV2 ASSEESTDTQY
TRBJ1-6 TRBV18 ASSLNFGTGEDSPLH
TRBJ2-1 TRBV9 ASSVEGAGYEQF
TRBJ2-1 TRBV27 ASTGLAGGYNEQF
TRBJ2-5 TRBV5-1 ASSFGSGGIQETQY
TRBJ1-2 TRBV27 ASSLWQGDYGYT
TRBJ1-1 TRBV28 ASSRQGVNTEAF
TRBJ1-4 TRBV19 ASTVRTGGLSEKLF
TRBJ2-3 TRBV6-5 ANNSGTGYTDTQY
TRBJ2-3 TRBV19 ASALNPSGTDTQY